A selection of T cell receptor beta chains follows, all from one sample in a study of blood T cell repertoires in COVID-19. The method was immunoSEQ multiplex PCR; TCRdb's version includes in-frame clones alone and lacks a portion of them. The data contain 70,000 or so clones, roughly 91% of them singletons. Sequencing was done on a sample of peripheral blood. The receptors shown here come from a human donor in a cohort sampled during active COVID-19. Each CDR3 is given with its conserved first and last residue. A D gene is named only where the DNA matches it firmly. Part of the rows lack a size; the others show once, few, many or a class for expanded clones.

TGTGCCAGTAGTATAGGATGGCAGGGGCGGGATGAGCAGTTCTTC,CASSIGWQGRDEQFF,TRBJ2-1,NA,NA,TRBV19
TGTGCCAGCAGCTTAGATCAGGGGGCCTACAATGAGCAGTTCTTC,CASSLDQGAYNEQFF,TRBJ2-1,TRBD1,NA,TRBV11-3
TGTGCCAGCAGCCGGACTAGCGGATACGAGCAGTACTTC,CASSRTSGYEQYF,TRBJ2-7,TRBD2,NA,TRBV11-2
TGTGCCAGCAGCTTTGGACCGACTGAGGGTGAGCAGTTCTTC,CASSFGPTEGEQFF,TRBJ2-1,NA,NA,TRBV9
TGTGCCAGCCAACCGTCAGGTGGGAGGTATCAGGGTGAGCAGTTCTTC,CASQPSGGRYQGEQFF,TRBJ2-1,NA,NA,TRBV11-3
TGTGCCAGCAGCTTGATCACATCTAGCACAGATACGCAGTATTTT,CASSLITSSTDTQYF,TRBJ2-3,NA,NA,TRBV5-5
TGTGCTAGTGGTATCGGAGGGGGGGAAGAGACCCAGTACTTC,CASGIGGGEETQYF,TRBJ2-5,NA,NA,TRBV12-5
TGTGCCAGCAGTTACCCCAGACAGGGTGTCGGTGAGCAGTTCTTC,CASSYPRQGVGEQFF,TRBJ2-1,TRBD1,NA,TRBV6-6
TGTGCCAGCAGCCGGGACGTTCTAGGGGGACTGTTTTTT,CASSRDVLGGLFF,TRBJ1-4,NA,NA,TRBV6-5
TGTGCCAGCAGCGTTGGGACTGCCAATGAGCAGTTCTTC,CASSVGTANEQFF,TRBJ2-1,NA,NA,TRBV7-6
TGCGCCAGCAGCTTGTGGTTGGGAGATGAGCAGTTCTTC,CASSLWLGDEQFF,TRBJ2-1,NA,NA,TRBV5-1
TGTGCCAGCAGGCCCGGACTAGCGGGAGGGCCTGAGCAGTTCTTC,CASRPGLAGGPEQFF,TRBJ2-1,TRBD2,few,TRBV28
TGTGCCAGCTCCGAAGGCGGGAGGGCCGCCGGGGAGCTGTTTTTT,CASSEGGRAAGELFF,TRBJ2-2,TRBD2,NA,TRBV5-6
TGCGCCAGCAGACCTACCGGGACAGGGGGCGGGGAGACCCAGTACTTC,CASRPTGTGGGETQYF,TRBJ2-5,TRBD1,once,TRBV5-1
TGCGCCAGCAGTACTGGGACAGGGGGAGAGACCCAGTACTTC,CASSTGTGGETQYF,TRBJ2-5,TRBD1,NA,TRBV5-1
TGCGCCAGCAGCGTACGCCTTATGGGGGAGGGAAAATACGAGCAGTACTTC,CASSVRLMGEGKYEQYF,TRBJ2-7,TRBD2,NA,TRBV5-1
TGCGCCAGCAGCCTAGGGACTAGCGCTCAAGATACGCAGTATTTT,CASSLGTSAQDTQYF,TRBJ2-3,TRBD2,NA,TRBV5-1
TGTGCCAGCAGTGAGGGTCCGACGGCGGCTCGGCCCCTCCACTTT,CASSEGPTAARPLHF,TRBJ1-6,NA,few,TRBV25-1
TGTGCCACCAGTGATCCGACAGCCGAGAACACCGGGGAGCTGTTTTTT,CATSDPTAENTGELFF,TRBJ2-2,NA,few,TRBV24-1
TGTGCCAGCAGCCAAACCAAGACTAGCGGGAGTGCAGATACGCAGTATTTT,CASSQTKTSGSADTQYF,TRBJ2-3,TRBD2,NA,TRBV3-1/TRBV3-2
TGTGCCAGCAGGGCCGGGACTACCCAAGAGACCCAGTACTTC,CASRAGTTQETQYF,TRBJ2-5,TRBD2,NA,TRBV5-4
TGTGCCAGCAGCTTATTCAGGACAGGGGAAGGGACCCAGTACTTC,CASSLFRTGEGTQYF,TRBJ2-5,TRBD1,NA,TRBV7-2
TGTGCCAGCAGCTTTGGGGCAACCGGGGAGCTGTTTTTT,CASSFGATGELFF,TRBJ2-2,NA,NA,TRBV7-3
TGTGCCTGGATTTGGGACAGGGGTTATGGCTACACCTTC,CAWIWDRGYGYTF,TRBJ1-2,TRBD1,NA,TRBV30
TGTGCCAGCAAGCTGGTTGGGGCGAGGAAGACCCAGTACTTC,CASKLVGARKTQYF,TRBJ2-5,NA,NA,TRBV28
TGTGCCAGCAGCTTACAAGGGGTATCGGGCAATCAGCCCCAGCATTTT,CASSLQGVSGNQPQHF,TRBJ1-5,NA,once,TRBV7-8
TGTGCCAGCAGCTCTGCAGGCACTTTCGTGAACTTCTTC,CASSSAGTFVNFF,TRBJ1-2,NA,NA,TRBV5-6
TGTGCCAGCAGCGAGGGCGACAGGCCCTATGGCTACACCTTC,CASSEGDRPYGYTF,TRBJ1-2,NA,NA,TRBV4-2
TGTGCCAGCAGTTCGGACAGTAGCACCGGGGAGCTGTTTTTT,CASSSDSSTGELFF,TRBJ2-2,NA,NA,TRBV28
TGTGCCAGCAGCTTTGCGGCAGAGCGATCCTACAATGAGCAGTTCTTC,CASSFAAERSYNEQFF,TRBJ2-1,NA,medium-sized,TRBV5-5
TGTGCCAGCAGCGGGCTTGGACTAGCGGCCAATGAGCAGTTCTTC,CASSGLGLAANEQFF,TRBJ2-1,TRBD2,NA,TRBV4-2
TGTGCCAGCAGCTTGAGGACAACTAATGAAAAACTGTTTTTT,CASSLRTTNEKLFF,TRBJ1-4,NA,few,TRBV7-9
TGTGCCAGCAGCCAAAGGGGATCCGGGGAGCTGTTTTTT,CASSQRGSGELFF,TRBJ2-2,NA,NA,TRBV3-1/TRBV3-2
TGTGCCACCAGTGGGACTAGCGATACCTACGAGCAGTACTTC,CATSGTSDTYEQYF,TRBJ2-7,TRBD2,NA,TRBV24-1
TGCAGCGTTCAAGTCACCTACGAGCAGTACTTC,CSVQVTYEQYF,TRBJ2-7,NA,NA,TRBV29-1
TGCGCCAGCACCTTGGACAGTGCCTCTAACAATGAGCAGTTCTTC,CASTLDSASNNEQFF,TRBJ2-1,NA,NA,TRBV5-1
TGTGCCAGCAGGGGGGGACAGGGCGTGGGTCAGCCCCAGCATTTT,CASRGGQGVGQPQHF,TRBJ1-5,TRBD1,NA,TRBV2
TGTGCCAGCAGCCAAGTCGGACACTGGAACACTGAAGCTTTCTTT,CASSQVGHWNTEAFF,TRBJ1-1,NA,NA,TRBV3-1/TRBV3-2
TGTGCCAGCAGCTTGACAGGGGGCCGGTATGGCTACACCTTC,CASSLTGGRYGYTF,TRBJ1-2,TRBD1,NA,TRBV5-6
TGTGCCAGCAGCCAAGAGGGACAGCTTGGTGGAAACACCATATATTTT,CASSQEGQLGGNTIYF,TRBJ1-3,TRBD1,NA,TRBV4-2
TGTGCCAGCAGCGTAGACACAGGTGGAAGAGGTGGCTACACCTTC,CASSVDTGGRGGYTF,TRBJ1-2,NA,NA,TRBV9
TGTGCCATCAGCGACGGACAGGCTTACACCGGGGAGCTGTTTTTT,CAISDGQAYTGELFF,TRBJ2-2,TRBD1,few,TRBV10-3
TGTGCCAGCAGCTTAGATGGAGGCTCCTACAATGAGCAGTTCTTC,CASSLDGGSYNEQFF,TRBJ2-1,NA,NA,TRBV7-7